The 14 T cell receptor beta chains below come from one sample, sequenced in a study of T-cell reconstitution after alpha-beta-depleted transplantation in children. Preparation of the TCRbeta library used unique molecular identifiers. TCRdb fed the PCR reads into MiXCR, producing one record per CDR3 protein. This sample has approximately 240,000 distinct CDR3 sequences, with approximately 11% found just once. This sample comprised PBMCs, obtained before TCRalphabeta/CD19-depleted stem cell transplant. These receptors were obtained from a child younger than two with acute myeloid leukemia, due to receive a stem cell transplant.

This clonotype was detected ten times or more. The chain recombines TRBV20-1 with TRBJ2-5, with 7 bases fitting TRBD2. V shed 5 bases, J shed 7 bases, and the junction held 4 bases outside the gene matches. The CDR3 runs 11 residues. From germline, CDR1 is DFQATT and CDR2 SNEGSKA (reference sequence). This CDR3 is CSAFGEGTQYF. The CDR3 nucleotides are TGCAGTGCTTTTGGGGAGGGGACCCAGTACTTC.

This clonotype has ten or more counts. This chain connects TRBV7-9 to TRBJ1-5, with D unresolved. V lost 7 bases and J lost 7, with 11 bases in between. Germline lookup yields CDR1 SEHNR and CDR2 FQNEAQ (reference sequence). The CDR3 covers 12 residues. The CDR3: CASISRGQPQHF. The CDR3 coding sequence is TGTGCCAGCATCTCCCGCGGCCAGCCCCAGCATTTT.

At least ten counts were recorded for this clonotype. The CDR3 loop is CASAGSTDTQYF. The CDR3 DNA reads TGTGCCAGCGCGGGCAGCACAGATACGCAGTATTTT. The chain links TRBV28 to TRBJ2-3, with D perhaps matching TRBD2 (5 bases). The CDR3 has 12 amino acids. Germline assignment: CDR1 MDHEN and CDR2 SYDVKM. Trimming removed 8 bases at V and 0 bases at J, with 6 bases between.

The V and J genes are TRBV7-2 and TRBJ1-5, with 7 nucleotides matching TRBD1. CDR3 length: 14 residues. V was clipped by 4 bases and J by 4 bases; unmatched bases: 4. CDR1 is SGHTA and CDR2 is FQGNSA in the germline V gene. The CDR3, as DNA: TGTGCCAGCAGCTCCCGGGACAGAAATCAGCCCCAGCATTTT. Translation: CASSSRDRNQPQHF.

This clonotype was detected ten times or more. The rearrangement uses TRBV3-1 and TRBJ2-3; no firm D call. The germline gives CDR1 LGHDT, CDR2 YNNKEL (reference sequence). There are 15 residues in the CDR3. The V gene lost 0 bases and the J gene lost 2 bases, with 9 bases spanning the gap. The CDR3 region has the DNA TGTGCCAGCAGCCAAGATTTTATGACCACAGATACGCAGTATTTT. It codes for CASSQDFMTTDTQYF.

This clonotype occurred many times. The rearrangement uses TRBV7-3 and TRBJ1-1; no clear D gene. V was clipped by 5 bases and J by 3 bases, with 16 bases between them. Germline V gene data show CDR1 as SGHTA and CDR2 as FQGTGA. The CDR3 is made up of 15 amino acids. The CDR3 nucleotides read TGTGCCAGCAGCCCCCAAGGGATGTTAGACACTGAAGCTTTCTTT. Protein: CASSPQGMLDTEAFF.

This clonotype has more than one count but fewer than ten. CDR3 in DNA: TGCGCCAGCAGCTTGTGGGGGCCTGATTCACCCCTCCACTTT. It translates to CASSLWGPDSPLHF. The chain has TRBV5-1 and TRBJ1-6, with D perhaps matching TRBD1 (6 bases). The CDR3 is 14 residues long. The germline V gene encodes CDR1 SGHRS and CDR2 YFSETQ. The V and J ends lost 1 base and 8 bases respectively, with 10 bases between them.

This clonotype was detected ten times or more. The genes are TRBV7-9 and TRBJ2-7, with 8 bases identical to TRBD1. The CDR3 contains 15 residues. Germline-derived CDR1 and CDR2 are SEHNR and FQNEAQ (reference sequence). Trimming removed 4 bases from V and 3 bases from J; junction bases left unmatched: 8. The CDR3 DNA is TGTGCCAGCAGCTCGATGGACAGGGATCTCTACGAGCAGTACTTC. It translates to CASSSMDRDLYEQYF.

The chain carries TRBV20-1 and TRBJ2-7, with D perhaps matching TRBD1 or TRBD2 (6 bases each). In germline, CDR1 is DFQATT, CDR2 SNEGSKA (reference sequence). Trimming removed 7 bases at V and 0 bases at J, with 19 bases between. The CDR3 has 15 amino acids. CDR3 protein: CSGGRTAGCSYEQYF. CDR3 bases: TGCAGTGGGGGCCGGACAGCGGGCTGCTCCTACGAGCAGTACTTC.

This clonotype came up many times. V is TRBV7-2 and J is TRBJ2-6, with 8 bases that match TRBD2. CDR1 and CDR2 from the germline V gene are SGHTA and FQGNSA. CDR3 size: 18 residues. V gave up 4 bases and J gave up 0 bases; unmatched junction bases: 8. The DNA for the CDR3 is TGTGCCAGCAGCTCAGGAGCGGGAGCCCTCTCTGGGGCCAACGTCCTGACTTTC. It encodes CASSSGAGALSGANVLTF.

Ten or more counts support this clonotype. V gene TRBV7-2 combines with J gene TRBJ1-6; D is unresolved. V lost 4 bases and J lost 7, with 2 bases in between. Germline CDR1 and CDR2: SGHTA and FQGNSA. This CDR3 has 11 amino acids. In DNA form, the CDR3 reads TGTGCCAGCAGCTCAAATTCACCCCTCCACTTT. Amino acids: CASSSNSPLHF.

This clonotype was seen a few times. The rearrangement uses TRBV18 and TRBJ1-1, with TRBD1 identical over 12 bases. The CDR3 extends over 17 amino acids. Germline lookup yields CDR1 KGHSH and CDR2 LQKENI. With 5 bases clipped from V and 1 base from J, the junction kept 8 bases outside the gene matches. CDR3 nucleotides: TGTGCCAGCTCATTCCGGGACAGGGGGCGCGGGAACACTGAAGCTTTCTTT. Translating it yields CASSFRDRGRGNTEAFF. The full variable domain, rest sourced from reference TRBV18 and TRBJ1-1, is NAGVMQNPRHLVRRRGQEARLRCSPMKGHSHVYWYRQLPEEGLKFMVYLQKENIIDESGMPKERFSAEFPKEGPSILRIQQVVRGDSAAYFCASSFRDRGRGNTEAFFGQGTRLTVV.

This clonotype was observed a few times. V is TRBV29-1 and J is TRBJ1-2; the D gene is possibly TRBD1 (5 bases). Germline V gene data show CDR1 as SQVTM and CDR2 as ANQGSEA. This CDR3 spans 13 amino acids. Trimming removed 0 bases from V and 7 bases from J, with 12 bases in between. CDR3 nucleotides: TGCAGCGTTGAAGAAGGGGCCCTCACTGGCTACACCTTC. Translated: CSVEEGALTGYTF.

The sample holds many counts of this clonotype. The chain joins TRBV21-1 to TRBJ2-3; the table names TRBD2, a call not compared with the DNA. TRBV21-1 is given as a pseudogene. The CDR3 is 19 amino acids. The CDR3 DNA is TGTGCCAGCAGCAAAGCGCTGGGGGACTACCGGCCCCCCCGAGATACGCAGTATTTT. This codes for CASSKALGDYRPPRDTQYF.